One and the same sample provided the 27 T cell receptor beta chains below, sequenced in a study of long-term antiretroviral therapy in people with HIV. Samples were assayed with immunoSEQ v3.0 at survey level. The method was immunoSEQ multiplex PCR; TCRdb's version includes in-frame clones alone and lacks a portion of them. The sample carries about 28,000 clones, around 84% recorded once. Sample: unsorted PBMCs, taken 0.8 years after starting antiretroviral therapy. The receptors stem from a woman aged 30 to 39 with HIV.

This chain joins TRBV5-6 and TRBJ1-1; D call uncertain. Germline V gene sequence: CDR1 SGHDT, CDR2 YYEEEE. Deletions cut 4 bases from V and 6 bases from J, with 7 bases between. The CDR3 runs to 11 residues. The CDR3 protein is CASSRASEAFF. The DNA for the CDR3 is TGTGCCAGCAGCCGAGCGTCTGAAGCTTTCTTT.

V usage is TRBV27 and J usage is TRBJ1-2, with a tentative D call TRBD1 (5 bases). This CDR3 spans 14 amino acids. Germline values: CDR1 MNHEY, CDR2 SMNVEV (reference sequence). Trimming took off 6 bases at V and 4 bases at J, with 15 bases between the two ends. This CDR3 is CASSRGGAFYGYTF. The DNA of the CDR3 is TGTGCCAGCAGCCGTGGTGGGGCCTTCTATGGCTACACCTTC.

The CDR3 protein is CASSKALVAGEETQYF. Written as DNA, the CDR3 is TGTGCCAGCAGCAAAGCGCTTGTAGCGGGAGAAGAGACCCAGTACTTC. This chain links TRBV21-1 with TRBJ2-5; TRBD2, the table's D call, lacks a check against the DNA. TRBV21-1 is labeled a pseudogene. The CDR3 covers 16 residues.

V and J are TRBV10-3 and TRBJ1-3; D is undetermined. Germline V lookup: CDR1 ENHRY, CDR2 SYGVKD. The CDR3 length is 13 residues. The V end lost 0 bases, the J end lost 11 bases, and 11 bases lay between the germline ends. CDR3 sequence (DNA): TGTGCCATCAGTGAGTCGATCCGGGAATCCATATATTTT. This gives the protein CAISESIRESIYF.

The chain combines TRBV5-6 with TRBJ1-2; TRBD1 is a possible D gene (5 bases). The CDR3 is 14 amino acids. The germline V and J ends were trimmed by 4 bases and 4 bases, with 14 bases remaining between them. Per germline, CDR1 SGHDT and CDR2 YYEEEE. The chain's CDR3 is CASSRRDGFYGYTF. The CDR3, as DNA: TGTGCCAGCAGCCGACGGGACGGCTTCTATGGCTACACCTTC. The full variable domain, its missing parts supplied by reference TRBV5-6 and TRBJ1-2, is DAGVTQSPTHLIKTRGQQVTLRCSPKSGHDTVSWYQQALGQGPQFIFQYYEEEERQRGNFPDRFSGHQFPNYSSELNVNALLLGDSALYLCASSRRDGFYGYTFGSGTRLTVV.

The CDR3 DNA is TGCGCCAGCAGCTCCGTGATCGACAGGGCAACCGGGGAGCTGTTTTTT. The encoded protein is CASSSVIDRATGELFF. The chain is built from TRBV5-1 and TRBJ2-2; TRBD1 matches at 7 bases. Germline V lookup: CDR1 SGHRS, CDR2 YFSETQ. V trimming: 3 bases; J trimming: 5 bases; junction bases outside the gene matches: 10. This CDR3 comprises 16 residues.

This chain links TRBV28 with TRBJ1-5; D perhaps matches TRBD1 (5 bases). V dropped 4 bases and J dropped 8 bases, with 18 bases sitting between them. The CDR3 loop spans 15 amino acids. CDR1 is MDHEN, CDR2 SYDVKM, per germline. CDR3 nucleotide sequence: TGTGCCAGCAGTTCCCTTTCTGGGGGTGGGGAGCCCCAGCATTTT. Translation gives CASSSLSGGGEPQHF.

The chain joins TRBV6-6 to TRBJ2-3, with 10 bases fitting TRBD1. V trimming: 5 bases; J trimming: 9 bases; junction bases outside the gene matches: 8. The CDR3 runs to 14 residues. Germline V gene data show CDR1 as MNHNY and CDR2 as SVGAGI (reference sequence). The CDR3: CASSLSDRGNTQYF. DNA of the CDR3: TGTGCCAGCAGTCTCTCGGACAGGGGGAACACGCAGTATTTT.

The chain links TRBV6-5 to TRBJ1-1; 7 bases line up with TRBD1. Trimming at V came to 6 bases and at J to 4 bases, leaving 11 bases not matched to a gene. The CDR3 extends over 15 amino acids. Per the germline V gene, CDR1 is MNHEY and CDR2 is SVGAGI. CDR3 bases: TGTGCCAGCAGACGGAGACAGGGCCGTGGCACTGAAGCTTTCTTT. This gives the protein CASRRRQGRGTEAFF.

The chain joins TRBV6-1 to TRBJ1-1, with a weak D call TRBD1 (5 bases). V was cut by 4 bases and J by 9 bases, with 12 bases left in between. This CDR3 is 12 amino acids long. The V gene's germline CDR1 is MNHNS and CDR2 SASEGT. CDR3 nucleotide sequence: TGTGCCAGCAGTGTGGACATATCAAAAGCTTTCTTT. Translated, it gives CASSVDISKAFF.

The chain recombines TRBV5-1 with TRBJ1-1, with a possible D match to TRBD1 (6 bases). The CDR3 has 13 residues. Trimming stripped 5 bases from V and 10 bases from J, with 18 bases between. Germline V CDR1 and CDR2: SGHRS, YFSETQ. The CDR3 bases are TGCGCCAGCAGAGCCTATTCAGGGGAAGGAGCTTTCTTT. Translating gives CASRAYSGEGAFF.

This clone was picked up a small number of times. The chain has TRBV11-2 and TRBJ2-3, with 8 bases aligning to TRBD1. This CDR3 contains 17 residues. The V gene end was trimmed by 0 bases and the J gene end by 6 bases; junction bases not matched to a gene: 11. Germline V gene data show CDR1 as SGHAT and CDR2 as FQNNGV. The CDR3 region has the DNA TGTGCCAGCAGCTTAGAAAGCGGCAGGGGGCGCCGTGATACGCAGTATTTT. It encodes CASSLESGRGRRDTQYF.

The CDR3 DNA reads TGTGCCAGTACCGCGACGGCCACTGAAGCTTTCTTT. Translation: CASTATATEAFF. The J gene is TRBJ1-1, the V gene TRBV19, with unresolved D. Germline CDR1 LNHDA, CDR2 SQIVND (reference sequence). This CDR3 has 12 residues. The V end lost 7 bases, the J end lost 4 bases, and 10 bases lay between the germline ends.

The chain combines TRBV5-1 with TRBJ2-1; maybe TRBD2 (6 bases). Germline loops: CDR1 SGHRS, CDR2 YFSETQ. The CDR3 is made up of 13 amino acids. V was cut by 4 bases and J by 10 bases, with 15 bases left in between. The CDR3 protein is CASSVAGNIEQFF. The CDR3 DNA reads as TGCGCCAGCAGCGTCGCGGGGAATATAGAGCAGTTCTTC.

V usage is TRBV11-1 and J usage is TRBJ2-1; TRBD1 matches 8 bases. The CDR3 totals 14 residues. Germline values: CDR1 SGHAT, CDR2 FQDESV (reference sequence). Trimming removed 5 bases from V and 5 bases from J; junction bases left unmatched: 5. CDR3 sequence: CASSTDRVNNEQFF. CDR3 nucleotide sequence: TGTGCCAGCAGCACGGACAGGGTAAACAATGAGCAGTTCTTC.

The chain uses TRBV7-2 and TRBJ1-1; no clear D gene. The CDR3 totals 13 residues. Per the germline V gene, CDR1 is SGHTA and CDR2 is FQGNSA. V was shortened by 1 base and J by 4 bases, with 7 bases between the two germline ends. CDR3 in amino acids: CASSLEGVTEAFF. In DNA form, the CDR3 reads TGTGCCAGCAGCTTAGAGGGTGTCACTGAAGCTTTCTTT. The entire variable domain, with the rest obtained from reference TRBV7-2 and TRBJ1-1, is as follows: GAGVSQSPSNKVTEKGKDVELRCDPISGHTALYWYRQSLGQGLEFLIYFQGNSAPDKSGLPSDRFSAERTGGSVSTLTIQRTQQEDSAVYLCASSLEGVTEAFFGQGTRLTVV.

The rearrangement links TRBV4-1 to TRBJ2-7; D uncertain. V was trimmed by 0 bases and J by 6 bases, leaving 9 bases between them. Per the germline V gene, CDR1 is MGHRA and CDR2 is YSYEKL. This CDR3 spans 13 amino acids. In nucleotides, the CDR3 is TGCGCCAGCAGCCAAGATAGCAGGACCGAGCAGTACGTC. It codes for CASSQDSRTEQYV.

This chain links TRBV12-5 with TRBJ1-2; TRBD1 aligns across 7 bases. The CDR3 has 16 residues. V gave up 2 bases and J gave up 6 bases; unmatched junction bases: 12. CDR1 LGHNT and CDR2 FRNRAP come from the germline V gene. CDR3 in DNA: TGTGCTAGTGGTTTGCCTAATGGGGGAGGGGGCGATGGCTACACCTTC. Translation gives CASGLPNGGGGDGYTF.

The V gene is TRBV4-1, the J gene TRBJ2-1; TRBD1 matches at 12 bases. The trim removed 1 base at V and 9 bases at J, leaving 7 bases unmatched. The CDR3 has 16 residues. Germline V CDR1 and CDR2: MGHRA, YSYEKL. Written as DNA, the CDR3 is TGCGCCAGCAGCCAAGGGGGGGGGACAGGGGGCTTTGAGCAGTTCTTC. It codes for CASSQGGGTGGFEQFF.

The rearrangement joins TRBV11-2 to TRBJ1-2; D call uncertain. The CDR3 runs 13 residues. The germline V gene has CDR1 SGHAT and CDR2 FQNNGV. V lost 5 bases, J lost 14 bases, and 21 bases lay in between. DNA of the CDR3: TGTGCCAGCAGCCCGGCGGTCGGTTCAGGTGGAACCTTC. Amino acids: CASSPAVGSGGTF.

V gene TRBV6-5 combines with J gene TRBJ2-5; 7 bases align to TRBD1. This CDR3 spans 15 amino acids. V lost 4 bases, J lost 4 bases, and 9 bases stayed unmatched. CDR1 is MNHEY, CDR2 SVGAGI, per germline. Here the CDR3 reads CASSWPRQGVETQYF. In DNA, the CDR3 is TGTGCCAGCAGTTGGCCGAGGCAGGGGGTAGAGACCCAGTACTTC.

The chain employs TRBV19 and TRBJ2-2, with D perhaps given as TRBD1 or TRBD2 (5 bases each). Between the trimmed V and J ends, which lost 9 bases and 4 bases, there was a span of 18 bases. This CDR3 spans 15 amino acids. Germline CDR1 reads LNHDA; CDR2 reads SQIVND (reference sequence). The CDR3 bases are TGTGCCAGCATAGATGGGGGTCTGGGCACCGGGGAGCTGTTTTTT. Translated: CASIDGGLGTGELFF.

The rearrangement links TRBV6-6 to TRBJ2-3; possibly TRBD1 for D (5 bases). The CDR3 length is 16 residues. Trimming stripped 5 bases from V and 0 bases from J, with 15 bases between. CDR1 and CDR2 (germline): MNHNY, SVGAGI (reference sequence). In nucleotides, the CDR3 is TGTGCCAGCAGTCCTACTTATCAGGGAAGCACAGATACGCAGTATTTT. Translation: CASSPTYQGSTDTQYF.

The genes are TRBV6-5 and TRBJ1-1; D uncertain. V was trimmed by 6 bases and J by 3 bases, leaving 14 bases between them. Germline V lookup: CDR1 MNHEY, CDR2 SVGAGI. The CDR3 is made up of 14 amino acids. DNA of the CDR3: TGTGCCAGCAGCCTTTACGACGGTTACACTGAAGCTTTCTTT. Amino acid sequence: CASSLYDGYTEAFF.

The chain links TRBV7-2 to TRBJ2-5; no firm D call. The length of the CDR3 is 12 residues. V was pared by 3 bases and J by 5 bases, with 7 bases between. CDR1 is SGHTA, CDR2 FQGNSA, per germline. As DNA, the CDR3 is TGTGCCAGCAGCTTTAATCGGGAGACCCAGTACTTC. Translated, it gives CASSFNRETQYF.

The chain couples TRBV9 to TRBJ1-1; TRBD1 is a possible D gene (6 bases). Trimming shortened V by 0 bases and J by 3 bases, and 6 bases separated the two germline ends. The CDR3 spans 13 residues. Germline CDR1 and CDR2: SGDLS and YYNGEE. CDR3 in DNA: TGTGCCAGCAGCGTAGACAGGGACACTGAAGCTTTCTTT. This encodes CASSVDRDTEAFF.

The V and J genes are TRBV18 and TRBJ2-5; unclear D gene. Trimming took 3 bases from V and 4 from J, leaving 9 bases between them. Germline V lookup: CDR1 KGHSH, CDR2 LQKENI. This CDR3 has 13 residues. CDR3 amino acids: CASSPGRRETQYF. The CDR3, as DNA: TGTGCCAGCTCACCGGGAAGGCGAGAGACCCAGTACTTC.